This T cell receptor beta chain was obtained from a study of OX40 agonist ivuxolimab in advanced cancers. Germline CDR1 is SGHRS and CDR2 is YFSETQ. V lost 0 bases to trimming and J lost 2 bases, with 7 bases between them. The CDR3 length is 14 residues. Method: immunoSEQ multiplex PCR; TCRdb's copy keeps in-frame clones and lacks some. The table shows roughly 110,000 clones, with 91% occurring only once. The rearrangement links TRBV5-1 to TRBJ2-3; no clear D. The sample was CD4+ or CD8+ T cells sorted from blood, taken in a trial of the OX40 agonist ivuxolimab. The sequence was obtained from an adult with an advanced solid tumor such as melanoma, head and neck, liver or kidney cancer. DNA for the CDR3: TGCGCCAGCAGCTTGGGTGAGGTCACAGATACGCAGTATTTT. The encoded protein is CASSLGEVTDTQYF.